Reported below is one T cell receptor beta chain. Those enrolled, adults aged 18 to 89 years, came from some 23 US areas. The sample belongs to a study of blood T cell repertoires in COVID-19. V gave up 1 base and J gave up 4 bases; unmatched junction bases: 4. The CDR3 runs to 16 residues. CDR1 is SNHLY and CDR2 is FYNNEI in the germline V gene. TCRdb's table, derived via immunoSEQ multiplex PCR, lists solely in-frame clones and lacks some. The table has a few hundred thousand clones, roughly nine tenths seen once. Sequencing used PBMCs or T cells enriched from blood (not recorded which). The gene calls are TRBV2 and TRBJ2-1, with 10 bases that match TRBD1. The clonotype was recovered from a woman under 30 who had recovered from COVID-19. CDR3 coding DNA: TGTGCCAGCAGTGAAGTGGGACAGGGGCGGTACAATGAGCAGTTCTTC. Residues: CASSEVGQGRYNEQFF.